These 21 T cell receptor beta chains came from one sample sequenced in a study of T cells in Graves' hyperthyroidism and ophthalmopathy. The source material, RNA transcripts, was used to amplify TCR beta CDR3 regions. An initial round of RT-PCR targeting the TCR CDR3 relied on the HTBI primer set. TCRdb fed the multiplex PCR reads into MiXCR, producing one record per CDR3 protein. Among approximately 260,000 distinct CDR3 sequences listed, around 15% were seen once. Specimen: blood. The receptors originated from a woman in her forties or fifties with Graves' hyperthyroidism that later progressed to Graves' ophthalmopathy.

This clonotype was seen at least ten times. This chain connects TRBV7-8 to TRBJ1-2, with unresolved D. CDR3 length: 14 residues. Germline values: CDR1 SGHVS, CDR2 FQNEAQ. The germline V and J ends were trimmed by 2 bases and 4 bases, with 11 bases remaining between them. CDR3 sequence (DNA): TGTGCCAGCAGCTTATCGAAGGGAGCCTATGGCTACACCTTC. Translating gives CASSLSKGAYGYTF.

This clonotype has ten or more counts. The gene calls are TRBV7-9 and TRBJ2-1; D could derive from TRBD1 or TRBD2 (5 bases each). Germline lookup yields CDR1 SEHNR and CDR2 FQNEAQ (reference sequence). The CDR3 consists of 12 residues. The V gene lost 1 base and the J gene lost 15 bases, with 13 bases spanning the gap. The CDR3 DNA follows: TGTGCCAGCAGCTTAGGGGGGTTACCCCTGTTCTTC. As protein: CASSLGGLPLFF.

This clonotype was seen many times. The genes are TRBV20-1 and TRBJ1-3, with 9 bases aligning to TRBD1. Germline V gives CDR1 DFQATT, CDR2 SNEGSKA (reference sequence). The CDR3 totals 14 residues. With 6 bases clipped from V and 1 base from J, the junction kept 4 bases outside the gene matches. The CDR3 is CSANRGPSGNTIYF. The CDR3 DNA follows: TGCAGTGCCAACAGGGGGCCTTCTGGAAACACCATATATTTT.

This clonotype appeared many times. J is TRBJ2-7 and V is TRBV28, with 10 bases matching TRBD2. There are 13 residues in the CDR3. The J segment lost 3 bases and the V segment lost 6 bases, leaving 2 bases of the junction unmatched. Per the germline V gene, CDR1 is MDHEN and CDR2 is SYDVKM. The CDR3 DNA follows: TGTGCCAGCAGAAGGACTAGCGGCTACGAGCAGTACTTC. This sequence encodes CASRRTSGYEQYF.

V usage is TRBV6-1 and J usage is TRBJ1-1; 9 positions agree with TRBD1. Germline V gene sequence: CDR1 MNHNS, CDR2 SASEGT. V was pared by 6 bases and J by 3 bases, with 14 bases of the junction left unmatched. CDR3 length: 17 residues. This chain's CDR3 is CASSFFAGTGRDTEAFF. The CDR3 region has the DNA TGTGCCAGCAGCTTCTTCGCCGGGACAGGGAGGGACACTGAAGCTTTCTTT.

This clonotype was recorded many times. This rearrangement joins TRBV12-3 or TRBV12-4 to TRBJ1-6; 11 bases are shared with TRBD1. There are 17 residues in the CDR3. Trimming at V came to 4 bases and at J to 8 bases, leaving 10 bases not matched to a gene. The CDR3, as DNA: TGTGCCAGCAGTTCTCCGGGACAGGGGGTGAGGGATTCACCCCTCCACTTT. The encoded protein is CASSSPGQGVRDSPLHF.

The table lists this clonotype with many counts. V is TRBV7-3 and J is TRBJ1-2; no clear D. V dropped 5 bases and J dropped 0 bases, with 10 bases sitting between them. CDR3 length equals 14 residues. Germline CDR1 reads SGHTA; CDR2 reads FQGTGA. CDR3 residues: CASSPTAANYGYTF. The CDR3 region has the DNA TGTGCCAGCAGCCCGACGGCAGCTAACTATGGCTACACCTTC.

This clonotype was detected only a few times. Being one base from a much bigger clone, this may be a read error. The chain uses TRBV2 and TRBJ2-1; maybe TRBD1 (5 bases). The CDR3 extends over 15 amino acids. V shed 8 bases and J shed 0 bases, with 14 bases lying between them. The germline V gene has CDR1 SNHLY and CDR2 FYNNEI. CDR3 residues: CASRSRQSSYNEQFF. The CDR3, as DNA: TGTGCCAGCCGGTCGAGACAGAGCTCCTACAATGAGCAGTTCTTC.

This clonotype was detected many times. This chain connects TRBV20-1 to TRBJ2-1; D is possibly TRBD1 (5 bases). Germline V gene sequence: CDR1 DFQATT, CDR2 SNEGSKA (reference sequence). This CDR3 has 14 residues. Trimming shortened V by 0 bases and J by 3 bases, and 9 bases separated the two germline ends. This chain's CDR3 is CSARDRGRYNEQFF. The CDR3 bases are TGCAGTGCTAGAGATAGGGGCCGCTACAATGAGCAGTTCTTC.

The rearrangement uses TRBV5-6 and TRBJ1-3; D gene unclear. V lost 4 bases to trimming and J lost 4 bases, with 18 bases between them. The germline V gene encodes CDR1 SGHDT and CDR2 YYEEEE. The CDR3 runs to 16 residues. For the CDR3, the DNA is TGTGCCAGCAGCCTTTTCTTAGTCCCGGCGGGAAACACCATATATTTT. Its protein is CASSLFLVPAGNTIYF.

This clonotype was seen ten or more times. V and J are TRBV7-6 and TRBJ2-1, with D hard to call. The CDR3 loop spans 15 amino acids. The V end lost 5 bases, the J end lost 6 bases, and 17 bases lay between the germline ends. Germline CDR1 SGHVS, CDR2 FNYEAQ. The CDR3 sequence is CASSAITAMGNEQFF. The CDR3 coding sequence is TGTGCCAGCAGCGCAATCACCGCGATGGGCAATGAGCAGTTCTTC.

Ten or more counts support this clonotype. The rearrangement uses TRBV24-1 and TRBJ2-3, with 8 bases lining up with TRBD1. The CDR3 loop spans 17 amino acids. J gave up 1 base and V 3 bases, and 8 bases lay outside the gene matches. In germline, CDR1 is KGHDR, CDR2 SFDVKD. CDR3 in DNA: TGTGCCACCAGTGATCCAACCCGGGGACAGGGCACAGATACGCAGTATTTT. This sequence encodes CATSDPTRGQGTDTQYF.

This clonotype was recorded at least ten times. This sequence joins TRBV18 and TRBJ1-5; D is ambiguous. Germline V CDR1 and CDR2: KGHSH, LQKENI. The CDR3 sequence is 16 residues long. Trimming pared 1 base from V and 0 bases from J, leaving 10 bases between. The CDR3 nucleotides are TGTGCCAGCTCACCACAAGCAGGTTATAGCAATCAGCCCCAGCATTTT. The encoded protein is CASSPQAGYSNQPQHF.

At least ten counts were recorded for this clonotype. This chain links TRBV5-6 with TRBJ2-7; a possible D gene is TRBD2 (7 bases). Trimming stripped 0 bases from V and 6 bases from J, with 16 bases between. This CDR3 is built from 15 residues. The germline CDR1 and CDR2 sequences are SGHDT and YYEEEE. CDR3 residues: CASSLVGRGLVEQYF. The CDR3 DNA is TGTGCCAGCAGCTTGGTAGGGCGGGGGCTGGTCGAGCAGTACTTC. Together with reference TRBV5-6 and TRBJ2-7, the CDR3 gives the full variable domain: DAGVTQSPTHLIKTRGQQVTLRCSPKSGHDTVSWYQQALGQGPQFIFQYYEEEERQRGNFPDRFSGHQFPNYSSELNVNALLLGDSALYLCASSLVGRGLVEQYFGPGTRLTVT.

This clonotype was seen many times. V gene TRBV5-1 combines with J gene TRBJ1-2, with TRBD1 matching 7 bases. The CDR3 is 13 residues long. The V segment lost 7 bases and the J segment 4 bases; nucleotides outside the gene matches: 7. Germline V gives CDR1 SGHRS, CDR2 YFSETQ. CDR3 residues: CASSDRARYGYTF. The CDR3 DNA reads TGCGCCAGCTCCGACAGGGCGCGCTATGGCTACACCTTC.

Many counts were recorded for this clonotype. The CDR3 region has the DNA TGTGCCACCAGCAGAACTCCCGACAGCGACACTGAAGCTTTCTTT. Protein: CATSRTPDSDTEAFF. V is TRBV15 and J is TRBJ1-1; possibly TRBD1 for D (5 bases). V gave up 2 bases and J gave up 3 bases, with 13 bases separating them. The germline CDR1 and CDR2 sequences are LNHNV and YYDKDF (reference sequence). This CDR3 is 15 amino acids long.

Ten or more counts support this clonotype. The V gene is TRBV6-5, the J gene TRBJ2-3, with 13 nucleotides matching TRBD2. The CDR3 is 18 amino acids. The ends lost 0 bases at V and 3 bases at J; junction bases unmatched: 6. Germline lookup yields CDR1 MNHEY and CDR2 SVGAGI. The CDR3 DNA is TGTGCCAGCAGTTACTCGACCGGACTAGCGGGAGCAACAGATACGCAGTATTTT. Residues: CASSYSTGLAGATDTQYF.

This clonotype was observed many times. CDR3: CASSPRLAGRYEQYF. The CDR3 nucleotides are TGTGCCAGCAGCCCGCGACTAGCGGGGCGCTACGAGCAGTACTTC. V gene TRBV7-9 combines with J gene TRBJ2-7; 11 bases are a match to TRBD2. Losses at the gene ends were 5 bases for V and 3 bases for J; bases not matched to a gene: 6. Germline V CDR1 and CDR2: SEHNR, FQNEAQ (reference sequence). This CDR3 region has 15 residues.

This clonotype has a count of ten or more. The V call is TRBV6-4, the J call TRBJ2-1; D is perhaps TRBD2 (5 bases). With 9 bases removed from V and 0 bases from J, the gap between germline ends came to 12 bases. CDR3 length: 14 amino acids. Germline assignment: CDR1 MRHNA and CDR2 SNTAGT. CDR3 nucleotides: TGTGCCAGACACGGGGTGGGCTCCTACAATGAGCAGTTCTTC. It yields the protein CARHGVGSYNEQFF.

This clonotype was seen ten or more times. CDR3 nucleotide sequence: TGCAGTGCGAATCGCCCCTTCAGGGTTGGCGAGCAGTACTTC. Translation: CSANRPFRVGEQYF. V is TRBV20-1 and J is TRBJ2-7, with a tentative D call TRBD1 (5 bases). Trimming stripped 6 bases from V and 6 bases from J, with 21 bases between. Germline V gene sequence: CDR1 DFQATT, CDR2 SNEGSKA (reference sequence). The CDR3 spans 14 residues.

About this clonotype itself: With a much larger clone just one base away, this may be a read error. The chain is built from TRBV5-4 and TRBJ2-7; 9 positions agree with TRBD2. Trimming took 3 bases from V and 0 from J; bases not matched to a gene: 7. This CDR3 spans 16 amino acids. CDR1 and CDR2 (germline): SGHNT, YYREEE (reference sequence). For the CDR3, the DNA is TGTGCCAGCAGCTCCAGACTAGCGGAGAGCTCCTACGAGCAGTACTTC. It codes for CASSSRLAESSYEQYF.